This T cell receptor beta chain comes out of a study of shared clonotypes between healthy human individuals. TCRdb keeps only in-frame clones here, not all; method: immunoSEQ multiplex PCR. Of around 180,000 clones listed, just under 95% were seen once; the top ten hold around 0.067%. CDR3 length: 22 residues. Germline V gives CDR1 MGHRA, CDR2 YSYEKL. The V and J ends lost 2 bases and 2 bases respectively, with 34 bases between them. Partitioning of CD4+ cells yielded a CD45RA+ naive subset and a CD45RA-negative memory subset. The V and J genes are TRBV4-1 and TRBJ2-7; D unresolved. The sequence was collected from a woman aged 25 to 39 in good health. Sequenced: naive CD4+ T cells sorted from blood. Sample subset: CD45RA+ positively selected. The CDR3 loop reads CASSQRVFRVTRAGPGTYEQYF. CDR3 nucleotides: TGCGCCAGCAGCCAACGAGTCTTTAGGGTGACAAGGGCTGGACCTGGCACCTACGAGCAGTACTTC.